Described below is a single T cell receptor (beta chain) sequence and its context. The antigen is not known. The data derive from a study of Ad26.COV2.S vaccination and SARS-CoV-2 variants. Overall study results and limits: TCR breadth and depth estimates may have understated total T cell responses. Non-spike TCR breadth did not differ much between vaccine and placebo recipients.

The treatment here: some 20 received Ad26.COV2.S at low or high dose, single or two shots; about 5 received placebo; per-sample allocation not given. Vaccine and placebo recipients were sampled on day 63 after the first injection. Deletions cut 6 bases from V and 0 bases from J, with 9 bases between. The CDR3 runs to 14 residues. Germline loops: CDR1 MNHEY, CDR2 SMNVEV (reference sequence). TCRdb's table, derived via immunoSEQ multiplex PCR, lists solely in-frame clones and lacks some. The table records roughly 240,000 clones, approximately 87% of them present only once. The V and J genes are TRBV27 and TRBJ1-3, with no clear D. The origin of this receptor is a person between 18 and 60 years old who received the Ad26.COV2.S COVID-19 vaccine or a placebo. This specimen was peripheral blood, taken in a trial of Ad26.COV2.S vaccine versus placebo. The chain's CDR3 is CASSPIGSGNTIYF. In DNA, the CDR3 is TGTGCCAGCAGCCCCATTGGCTCTGGAAACACCATATATTTT.